The 14 T cell receptor beta chains given below trace back to one sample, sequenced in a study of T cell repertoires in cytomegalovirus infection. Using its own MiXCR run on the reads, TCRdb lists one record per CDR3 protein. The data hold tens of thousands of distinct CDR3 sequences, with 20% to 25% observed a single time. Antigens for these TCRs are unknown. This specimen consisted of CD8+ T cells from cultured PBMCs, obtained from culture after CMV antigen stimulation. These receptor sequences come from a human donor in good health (CMV status not recorded). Some clones in this sample may be carry-over from other donors' samples.

This clonotype was detected a few times. The genes are TRBV7-2 and TRBJ2-7; TRBD1 might be the D (5 bases). The CDR3 loop spans 15 amino acids. The germline CDR1 and CDR2 sequences are SGHTA and FQGNSA. Trimming removed 6 bases at V and 5 bases at J, with 20 bases between. CDR3 nucleotides: TGTGCCAGCAGTCCGGACATCCTTCGCTACCACGAGCAGTACTTC. Its protein is CASSPDILRYHEQYF.

The chain is built from TRBV28 and TRBJ2-1; tentative D call: TRBD2 (6 bases). This CDR3 comprises 13 residues. Trimming took off 8 bases at V and 0 bases at J, with 8 bases between the two ends. Germline values: CDR1 MDHEN, CDR2 SYDVKM. For the CDR3, the DNA is TGTGCCAGCGGGGGGAGCTCCTACAATGAGCAGTTCTTC. Encoded protein: CASGGSSYNEQFF.

This chain connects TRBV4-3 to TRBJ1-2, with D possibly TRBD1 on 6 matching bases. This CDR3 comprises 16 residues. Germline values: CDR1 LGHNA, CDR2 YSLEER. The germline V and J ends were trimmed by 0 bases and 6 bases, with 17 bases remaining between them. CDR3 residues: CASSQDVVDRLNGYTF. CDR3 DNA sequence: TGCGCCAGCAGCCAAGATGTTGTTGACAGGCTGAATGGCTACACCTTC.

This clonotype was seen only a few times. This chain uses TRBV4-3 with TRBJ2-1, with 10 nucleotides matching TRBD2. The CDR3 is made up of 17 amino acids. Germline V lookup: CDR1 LGHNA, CDR2 YSLEER. After removal of 0 bases from V and 6 bases from J, the junction contained 8 bases not matched to a gene. CDR3 sequence reads: CASSQEVASGGINEQFF. CDR3 sequence (DNA): TGCGCCAGCAGCCAAGAGGTCGCTAGCGGGGGAATCAATGAGCAGTTCTTC.

The chain combines TRBV6-2 or TRBV6-3 with TRBJ1-5; possible D gene TRBD1, 5 bases. Trimming pared 1 base from V and 6 bases from J, leaving 13 bases between. Per germline, CDR1 MNHEY and CDR2 SVGEGT. This CDR3 spans 15 amino acids. The CDR3 nucleotides read TGTGCCAGCAGTTACTACGGGGGTAGGAGTCAGCCCCAGCATTTT. Its protein product is CASSYYGGRSQPQHF.

This chain connects TRBV7-9 to TRBJ2-7, with 7 positions matching TRBD1. Trimming removed 4 bases from V and 3 bases from J; junction bases left unmatched: 9. The germline CDR1 and CDR2 sequences are SEHNR and FQNEAQ (reference sequence). The CDR3 loop spans 15 amino acids. CDR3 in DNA: TGTGCCAGCAGCTCGAGCGTCGGGACAGACTACGAGCAGTACTTC. Translating it yields CASSSSVGTDYEQYF.

In its sample, this clonotype was seen a few times. The chain links TRBV7-8 to TRBJ2-1; 9 nucleotides line up with TRBD2. This CDR3 region has 16 residues. V lost 5 bases, J lost 2 bases, and 7 bases stayed unmatched. The V gene's germline CDR1 is SGHVS and CDR2 FQNEAQ. The CDR3 bases are TGTGCCAGCAGCCTACTAGCGGGCGGGCCCTACAATGAGCAGTTCTTC. It codes for CASSLLAGGPYNEQFF.

This clonotype was seen a few times. V usage is TRBV7-2 and J usage is TRBJ2-5, with D hard to call. The V end was cut by 5 bases, the J end by 4 bases, with 14 bases between. Per germline, CDR1 SGHTA and CDR2 FQGNSA. The CDR3 loop spans 14 amino acids. The CDR3 DNA reads TGTGCCAGCAGCACCCGACCCCTCCCAGAGACCCAGTACTTC. Protein sequence: CASSTRPLPETQYF.

CDR3 loop: CASSLPGAKNIQYF. For the CDR3, the DNA is TGTGCCAGCAGCTTACCAGGTGCCAAAAACATTCAGTACTTC. This rearrangement joins TRBV7-8 to TRBJ2-4; D not resolved. The CDR3 is 14 residues long. V lost 2 bases, J lost 1 base, and 6 bases lay in between. CDR1 is SGHVS and CDR2 is FQNEAQ in the germline V gene.

This clonotype was seen more than once but under ten times. The J gene is TRBJ2-5, the V gene TRBV7-2, with D perhaps assigned TRBD1 or TRBD2 (6 bases each). Germline loops: CDR1 SGHTA, CDR2 FQGNSA. The CDR3 is 13 residues long. V was trimmed by 2 bases and J by 5 bases, leaving 9 bases between them. The DNA for the CDR3 is TGTGCCAGCAGCTTACAGGGGAGGGAGACCCAGTACTTC. Protein: CASSLQGRETQYF.

This chain connects TRBV7-2 to TRBJ2-3; 10 bases are a match to TRBD2. CDR1 and CDR2 (germline): SGHTA, FQGNSA. After removal of 1 base from V and 1 base from J, the junction contained 2 bases not matched to a gene. The CDR3 is 16 amino acids. CDR3 sequence: CASSLGAGGGTDTQYF. The CDR3 nucleotides are TGTGCCAGCAGCTTAGGAGCGGGGGGGGGCACAGATACGCAGTATTTT.

This clonotype was observed a handful of times. The J gene is TRBJ1-2, the V gene TRBV7-9; TRBD1 might be the D (6 bases). CDR3 length: 15 amino acids. Germline-derived CDR1 and CDR2 are SEHNR and FQNEAQ (reference sequence). Trimming shortened V by 4 bases and J by 4 bases, and 16 bases separated the two germline ends. The DNA of the CDR3 is TGTGCCAGCAGCTCCCCCGGGGGGGCCGGCTATGGCTACACCTTC. Translation: CASSSPGGAGYGYTF.

This chain connects TRBV7-9 to TRBJ2-7, with 12 bases lining up with TRBD1. The trim removed 4 bases at V and 4 bases at J, leaving 8 bases unmatched. The CDR3 loop spans 16 amino acids. Germline CDR1 SEHNR, CDR2 FQNEAQ (reference sequence). The CDR3 is CASSSTGQGAGYEQYF. The CDR3 DNA reads TGTGCCAGCAGCTCCACGGGACAGGGGGCTGGATACGAGCAGTACTTC.

This clonotype was counted at least ten times. CDR3 sequence: CASSFRDNSYEQYF. The CDR3 DNA is TGTGCCAGCAGCTTCCGGGACAACTCCTACGAGCAGTACTTC. This chain uses TRBV7-9 with TRBJ2-7; maybe TRBD1 (6 bases). Germline V gives CDR1 SEHNR, CDR2 FQNEAQ (reference sequence). Trimming took off 3 bases at V and 0 bases at J, with 9 bases between the two ends. The CDR3 runs 14 residues.